Below, one T cell receptor (beta chain) is given with its context. What it binds is unknown. The data stem from a study of cytomegalovirus exposure and HLA in healthy donors. Study information: Early released data had tens of millions of unique TCRs, all coming from HLA-typed donors. Study outcomes and limitations: Common viral pathogens seemed to be connected with several of the most significant clusters, according to a later analysis.

A multiplex PCR was run with 60 Vbeta primers and 13 Jbeta primers. TCRdb's copy holds only in-frame clones and misses some; the assay was immunoSEQ multiplex PCR. The sample holds more than 120,000 clones, roughly four fifths seen once. CDR3 length: 12 residues. Trimming at V came to 6 bases and at J to 5 bases, leaving 2 bases not matched to a gene. CDR1 is SNHLY and CDR2 is FYNNEI in the germline V gene. This TCR was recovered from a male donor in good health and CMV-seronegative. This chain joins TRBV2 and TRBJ2-5, with 8 bases lining up with TRBD2. Material: PBMCs. CDR3 region: CASRGGGETQYF. CDR3 DNA sequence: TGTGCCAGCAGGGGCGGGGGGGAGACCCAGTACTTC.